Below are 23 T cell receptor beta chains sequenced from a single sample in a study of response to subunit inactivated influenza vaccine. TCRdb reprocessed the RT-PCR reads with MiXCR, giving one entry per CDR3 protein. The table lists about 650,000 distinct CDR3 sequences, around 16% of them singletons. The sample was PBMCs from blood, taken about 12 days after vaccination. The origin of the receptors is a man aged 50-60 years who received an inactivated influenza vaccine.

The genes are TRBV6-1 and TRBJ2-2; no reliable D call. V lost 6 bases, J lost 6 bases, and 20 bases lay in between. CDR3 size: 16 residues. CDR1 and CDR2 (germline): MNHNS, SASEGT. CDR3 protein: CASSLDSRFPPGELFF. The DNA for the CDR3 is TGTGCCAGCAGCCTAGACTCAAGGTTCCCCCCCGGGGAGCTGTTTTTT.

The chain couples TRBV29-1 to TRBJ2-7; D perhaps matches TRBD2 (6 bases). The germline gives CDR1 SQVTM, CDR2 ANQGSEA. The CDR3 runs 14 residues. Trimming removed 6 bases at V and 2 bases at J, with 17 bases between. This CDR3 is CSVRPRLGPYEQYF. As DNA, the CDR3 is TGCAGCGTGAGGCCTCGACTAGGGCCCTACGAGCAGTACTTC.

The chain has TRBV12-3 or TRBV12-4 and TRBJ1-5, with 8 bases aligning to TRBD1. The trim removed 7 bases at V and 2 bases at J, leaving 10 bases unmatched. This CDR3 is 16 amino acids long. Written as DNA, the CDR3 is TGTGCCAGCATCGATTCTCAGGGGGCGGGCAATCAGCCCCAGCATTTT. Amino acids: CASIDSQGAGNQPQHF.

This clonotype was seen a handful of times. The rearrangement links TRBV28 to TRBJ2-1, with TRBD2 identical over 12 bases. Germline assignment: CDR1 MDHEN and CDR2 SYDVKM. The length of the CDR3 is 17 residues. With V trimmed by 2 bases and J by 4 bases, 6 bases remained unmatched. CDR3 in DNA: TGTGCCAGCAGTTTACTGACTAGCGGGAGACCTTACAATGAGCAGTTCTTC. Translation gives CASSLLTSGRPYNEQFF.

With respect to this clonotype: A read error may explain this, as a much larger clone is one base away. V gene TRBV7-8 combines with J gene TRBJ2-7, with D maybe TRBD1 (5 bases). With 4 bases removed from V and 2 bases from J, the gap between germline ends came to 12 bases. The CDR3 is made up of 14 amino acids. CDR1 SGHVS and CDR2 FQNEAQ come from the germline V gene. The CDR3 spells CASSWWSGTYEQYF. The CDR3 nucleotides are TGTGCCAGCAGCTGGTGGTCAGGGACCTACGAGCAGTACTTC.

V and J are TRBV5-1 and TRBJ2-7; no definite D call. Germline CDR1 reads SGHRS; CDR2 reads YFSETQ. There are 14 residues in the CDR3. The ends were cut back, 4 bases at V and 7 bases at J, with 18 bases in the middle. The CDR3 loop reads CASSLPGVSSEQYF. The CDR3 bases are TGCGCCAGCAGCCTTCCGGGCGTAAGTTCGGAGCAGTACTTC.

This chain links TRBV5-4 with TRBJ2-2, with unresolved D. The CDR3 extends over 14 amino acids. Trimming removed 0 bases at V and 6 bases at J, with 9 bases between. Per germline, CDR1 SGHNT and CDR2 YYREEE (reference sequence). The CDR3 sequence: CASSLDLGSGELFF. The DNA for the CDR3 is TGTGCCAGCAGCTTGGACCTTGGGTCCGGGGAGCTGTTTTTT.

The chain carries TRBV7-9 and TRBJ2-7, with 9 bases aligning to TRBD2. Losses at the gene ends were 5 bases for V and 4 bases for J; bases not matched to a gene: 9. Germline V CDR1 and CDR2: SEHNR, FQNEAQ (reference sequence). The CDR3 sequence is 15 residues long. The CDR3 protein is CASSGTERGAYEQYF. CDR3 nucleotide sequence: TGTGCCAGCAGCGGGACTGAGCGGGGGGCATACGAGCAGTACTTC. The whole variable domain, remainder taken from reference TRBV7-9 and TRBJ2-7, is DTGVSQNPRHKITKRGQNVTFRCDPISEHNRLYWYRQTLGQGPEFLTYFQNEAQLEKSRLLSDRFSAERPKGSFSTLEIQRTEQGDSAMYLCASSGTERGAYEQYFGPGTRLTVT.

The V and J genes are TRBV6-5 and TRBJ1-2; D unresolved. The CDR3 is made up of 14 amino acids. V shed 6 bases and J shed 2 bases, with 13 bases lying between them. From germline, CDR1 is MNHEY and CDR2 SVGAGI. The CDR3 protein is CASSYADGNYGYTF. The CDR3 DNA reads TGTGCCAGCAGCTACGCGGATGGAAACTATGGCTACACCTTC.

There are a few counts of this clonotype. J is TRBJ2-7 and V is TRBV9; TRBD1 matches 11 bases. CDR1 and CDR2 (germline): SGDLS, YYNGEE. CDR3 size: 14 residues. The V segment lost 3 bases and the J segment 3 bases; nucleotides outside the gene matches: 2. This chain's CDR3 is CASSAGQGGYEQYF. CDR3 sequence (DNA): TGTGCCAGCAGCGCGGGACAGGGGGGCTACGAGCAGTACTTC.

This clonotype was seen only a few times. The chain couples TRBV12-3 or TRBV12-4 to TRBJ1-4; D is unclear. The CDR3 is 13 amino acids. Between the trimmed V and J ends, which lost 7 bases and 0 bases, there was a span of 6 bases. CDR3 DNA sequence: TGTGCCAGCACCGATTCAACTAATGAAAAACTGTTTTTT. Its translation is CASTDSTNEKLFF.

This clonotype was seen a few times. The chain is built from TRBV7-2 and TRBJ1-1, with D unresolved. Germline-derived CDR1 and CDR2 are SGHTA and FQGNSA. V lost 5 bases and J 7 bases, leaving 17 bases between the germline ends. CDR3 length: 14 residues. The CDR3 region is CASSPGLRLLEAFF. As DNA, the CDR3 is TGTGCCAGCAGCCCCGGACTTCGACTCCTTGAAGCTTTCTTT.

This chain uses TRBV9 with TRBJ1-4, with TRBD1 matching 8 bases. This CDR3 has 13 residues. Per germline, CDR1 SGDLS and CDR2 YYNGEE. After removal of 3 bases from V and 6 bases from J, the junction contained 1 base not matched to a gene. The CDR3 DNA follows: TGTGCCAGCAGCGGGACAGGGTATGAAAAACTGTTTTTT. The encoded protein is CASSGTGYEKLFF.

CDR3 DNA sequence: TGTGCCAGCAGCTCACAGTCAATGAACACTGAAGCTTTCTTT. Its protein is CASSSQSMNTEAFF. The chain uses TRBV7-9 and TRBJ1-1, with D hard to call. The V gene lost 4 bases and the J gene lost 0 bases, with 9 bases spanning the gap. The CDR3 totals 14 residues. Per the germline V gene, CDR1 is SEHNR and CDR2 is FQNEAQ (reference sequence). The full variable domain, in which reference TRBV7-9 and TRBJ1-1 provide the parts outside the CDR3, is DTGVSQNPRHKITKRGQNVTFRCDPISEHNRLYWYRQTLGQGPEFLTYFQNEAQLEKSRLLSDRFSAERPKGSFSTLEIQRTEQGDSAMYLCASSSQSMNTEAFFGQGTRLTVV.

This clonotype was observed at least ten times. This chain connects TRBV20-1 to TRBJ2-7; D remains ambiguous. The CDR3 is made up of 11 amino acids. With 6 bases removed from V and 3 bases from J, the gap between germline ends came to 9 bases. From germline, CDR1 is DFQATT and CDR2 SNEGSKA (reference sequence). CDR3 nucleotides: TGCAGTGCGAATGGGCGCTACGAGCAGTACTTC. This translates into CSANGRYEQYF.

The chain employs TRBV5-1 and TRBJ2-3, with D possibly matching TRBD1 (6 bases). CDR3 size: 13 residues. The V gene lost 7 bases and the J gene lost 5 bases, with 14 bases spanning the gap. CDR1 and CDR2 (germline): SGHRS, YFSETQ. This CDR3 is CASSTGSGDTQYF. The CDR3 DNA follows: TGCGCCAGCTCTACAGGGTCGGGAGATACGCAGTATTTT.

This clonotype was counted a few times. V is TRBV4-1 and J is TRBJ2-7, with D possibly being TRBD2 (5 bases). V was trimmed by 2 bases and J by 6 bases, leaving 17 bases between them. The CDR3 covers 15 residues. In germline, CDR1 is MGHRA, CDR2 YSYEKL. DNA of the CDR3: TGCGCCAGCAGCCAATCCGCCATTCCGGCGGGCGAGCAGTACTTC. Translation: CASSQSAIPAGEQYF.

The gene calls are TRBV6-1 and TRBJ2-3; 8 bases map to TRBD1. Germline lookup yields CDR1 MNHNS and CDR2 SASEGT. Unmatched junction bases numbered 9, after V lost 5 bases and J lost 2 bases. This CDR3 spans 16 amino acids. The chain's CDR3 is CASSRGQGPLTDTQYF. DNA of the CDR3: TGTGCCAGCAGTCGCGGACAGGGACCCCTCACAGATACGCAGTATTTT.

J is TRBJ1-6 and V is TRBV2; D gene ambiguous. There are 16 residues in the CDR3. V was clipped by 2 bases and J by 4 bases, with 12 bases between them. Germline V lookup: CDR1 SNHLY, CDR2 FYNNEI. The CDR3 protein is CASSERLTSYNSPLHF. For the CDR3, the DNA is TGTGCCAGCAGTGAACGATTGACGTCTTATAATTCACCCCTCCACTTT.

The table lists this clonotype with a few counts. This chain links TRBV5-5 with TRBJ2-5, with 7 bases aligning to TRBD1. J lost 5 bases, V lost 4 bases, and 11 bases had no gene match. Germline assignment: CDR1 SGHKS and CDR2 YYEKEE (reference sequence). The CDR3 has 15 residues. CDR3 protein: CASSVQGWVMETQYF. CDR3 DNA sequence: TGTGCCAGCAGCGTACAGGGGTGGGTCATGGAGACCCAGTACTTC.

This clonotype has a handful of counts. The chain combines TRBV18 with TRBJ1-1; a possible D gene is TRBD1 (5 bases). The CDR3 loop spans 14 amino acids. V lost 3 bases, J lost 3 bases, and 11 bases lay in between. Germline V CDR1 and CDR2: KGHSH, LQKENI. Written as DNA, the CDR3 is TGTGCCAGCTCACCCCAGGGTAGAGACACTGAAGCTTTCTTT. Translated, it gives CASSPQGRDTEAFF. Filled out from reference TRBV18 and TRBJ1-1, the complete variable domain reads NAGVMQNPRHLVRRRGQEARLRCSPMKGHSHVYWYRQLPEEGLKFMVYLQKENIIDESGMPKERFSAEFPKEGPSILRIQQVVRGDSAAYFCASSPQGRDTEAFFGQGTRLTVV.

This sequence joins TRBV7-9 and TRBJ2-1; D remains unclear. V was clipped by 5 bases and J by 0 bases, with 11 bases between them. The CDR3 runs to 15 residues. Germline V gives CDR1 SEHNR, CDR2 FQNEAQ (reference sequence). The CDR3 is CASSPAESSYNEQFF. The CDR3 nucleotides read TGTGCCAGCAGCCCTGCGGAGAGCTCCTACAATGAGCAGTTCTTC.

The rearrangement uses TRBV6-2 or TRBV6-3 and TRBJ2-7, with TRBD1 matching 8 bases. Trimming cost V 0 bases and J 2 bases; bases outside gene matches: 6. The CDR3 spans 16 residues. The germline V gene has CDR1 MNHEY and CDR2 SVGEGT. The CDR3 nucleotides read TGTGCCAGCAGTTACTCGTTGTTACAGGGGGCCTACGAGCAGTACTTC. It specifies CASSYSLLQGAYEQYF.